A selection of T cell receptor beta chains follows, all from one sample in a study of vaccination effects on CD4 cells after COVID-19. Profiled with immunoSEQ multiplex PCR; TCRdb holds only in-frame clones, not every one. The profile shows approximately 30,000 clones, about four fifths of them singletons. Their target antigens are unknown. Sequenced material: CD4+ T cells from PBMCs cultured with HCoV-NL63 spike peptides, taken after COVID-19 vaccination. The receptors stem from a human donor who received a COVID-19 vaccine. Some clones in this sample may be carry-over from other donors' samples. CDR3s include the opening cysteine and the closing phenylalanine or tryptophan. Each record gives: clone size, J gene, V gene, D gene, CDR3 protein, CDR3 DNA. A D gene is named only where the DNA matches it firmly. Rows give clone size only sometimes, using once, few, many, or a class for an expanded clone.

abundance: .
j_gene: TRBJ2-2
v_gene: TRBV2
d_gene: .
CDR3aa: CASILVATGELFF
CDR3nt: TGTGCCAGCATTCTAGTTGCCACCGGGGAGCTGTTTTTT

abundance: .
j_gene: TRBJ2-3
v_gene: TRBV18
d_gene: TRBD2
CDR3aa: CASSPGTSGSTDTQYF
CDR3nt: TGTGCCAGCTCACCCGGGACTAGCGGGAGCACAGATACGCAGTATTTT

abundance: .
j_gene: TRBJ1-2
v_gene: TRBV9
d_gene: TRBD1
CDR3aa: CASSVGQGNYGYTF
CDR3nt: TGTGCCAGCAGCGTTGGACAGGGTAACTATGGCTACACCTTC

abundance: .
j_gene: TRBJ1-1
v_gene: TRBV7-3
d_gene: .
CDR3aa: CASSSSANTEAFF
CDR3nt: TGTGCCAGCAGCTCCTCAGCGAACACTGAAGCTTTCTTT

abundance: .
j_gene: TRBJ2-6
v_gene: TRBV4-1
d_gene: .
CDR3aa: CASSDGQLLSGANVLTF
CDR3nt: TGCGCCAGCAGCGATGGACAGCTCCTCTCTGGGGCCAACGTCCTGACTTTC

abundance: .
j_gene: TRBJ1-2
v_gene: TRBV5-8
d_gene: TRBD1
CDR3aa: CASSRTGTGGWKVMGYTF
CDR3nt: TGTGCCAGCAGCCGGACCGGGACAGGAGGTTGGAAGGTGATGGGCTACACCTTC

abundance: .
j_gene: TRBJ1-1
v_gene: TRBV29-1
d_gene: .
CDR3aa: CSVDWGNTEAFF
CDR3nt: TGCAGCGTTGATTGGGGGAACACTGAAGCTTTCTTT

abundance: .
j_gene: TRBJ1-1
v_gene: TRBV7-9
d_gene: .
CDR3aa: CASSSGYAQGNTEAFF
CDR3nt: TGTGCCAGCAGCTCCGGGTATGCACAGGGTAACACTGAAGCTTTCTTT

abundance: .
j_gene: TRBJ2-2
v_gene: TRBV30
d_gene: TRBD1
CDR3aa: CAWGTHDRGYTGELFF
CDR3nt: TGTGCCTGGGGGACTCACGACAGGGGGTACACCGGGGAGCTGTTTTTT

abundance: few
j_gene: TRBJ1-2
v_gene: TRBV10-3
d_gene: .
CDR3aa: CATEGGARGGYTF
CDR3nt: TGTGCCACCGAGGGGGGGGCGCGTGGTGGCTACACCTTC

abundance: few
j_gene: TRBJ1-1
v_gene: TRBV7-9
d_gene: .
CDR3aa: CASRPGQMNTEAFF
CDR3nt: TGTGCCAGCAGACCCGGACAGATGAACACTGAAGCTTTCTTT

abundance: few
j_gene: TRBJ2-2
v_gene: TRBV10-1
d_gene: .
CDR3aa: CASGRNTGELFF
CDR3nt: TGCGCCAGCGGGCGGAACACCGGGGAGCTGTTTTTT

abundance: .
j_gene: TRBJ1-1
v_gene: TRBV6-5
d_gene: .
CDR3aa: CASSYRDGGPEAFF
CDR3nt: TGTGCCAGCAGTTACCGGGACGGGGGACCCGAAGCTTTCTTT

abundance: .
j_gene: TRBJ1-1
v_gene: TRBV19
d_gene: TRBD1
CDR3aa: CASSRIDRGRENTEAFF
CDR3nt: TGTGCCAGTAGTAGGATAGACAGGGGGCGAGAAAACACTGAAGCTTTCTTT

abundance: .
j_gene: TRBJ2-3
v_gene: TRBV30
d_gene: .
CDR3aa: CAWNPQDTDTQYF
CDR3nt: TGTGCCTGGAACCCCCAGGACACAGATACGCAGTATTTT

abundance: .
j_gene: TRBJ1-2
v_gene: TRBV28
d_gene: .
CDR3aa: CASSLSAGLGYTF
CDR3nt: TGTGCCAGCAGTTTATCGGCAGGCCTGGGCTACACCTTC

abundance: .
j_gene: TRBJ2-3
v_gene: TRBV2
d_gene: TRBD2
CDR3aa: CASSVLAGADTQYF
CDR3nt: TGTGCCAGCAGTGTACTAGCGGGTGCAGATACGCAGTATTTT

abundance: .
j_gene: TRBJ2-5
v_gene: TRBV7-9
d_gene: .
CDR3aa: CASSQNQETQYF
CDR3nt: TGTGCCAGCAGCCAAAACCAAGAGACCCAGTACTTC

abundance: once
j_gene: TRBJ2-3
v_gene: TRBV5-4
d_gene: .
CDR3aa: CASSLGGSDTQYF
CDR3nt: TGTGCCAGCAGCTTGGGCGGGTCCGATACGCAGTATTTT

abundance: .
j_gene: TRBJ2-2
v_gene: TRBV6-2/TRBV6-3
d_gene: TRBD1
CDR3aa: CASSYYRQGDGTGELFF
CDR3nt: TGTGCCAGCAGTTATTACCGACAGGGTGATGGCACCGGGGAGCTGTTTTTT

abundance: .
j_gene: TRBJ2-5
v_gene: TRBV27
d_gene: TRBD1
CDR3aa: CASSPTRDRQETQYF
CDR3nt: TGTGCCAGCAGTCCGACTCGGGACAGGCAAGAGACCCAGTACTTC

abundance: .
j_gene: TRBJ1-2
v_gene: TRBV3-1/TRBV3-2
d_gene: TRBD1
CDR3aa: CASSQGTGGGRGYTF
CDR3nt: TGTGCCAGCAGCCAAGGGACAGGGGGGGGGCGTGGCTACACCTTC

abundance: .
j_gene: TRBJ1-1
v_gene: TRBV9
d_gene: .
CDR3aa: CASSVDEGRYAANTEAFF
CDR3nt: TGTGCCAGCAGCGTAGACGAAGGGAGATACGCCGCGAACACTGAAGCTTTCTTT

abundance: .
j_gene: TRBJ2-7
v_gene: TRBV6-1
d_gene: TRBD1
CDR3aa: CASSESGTGIYEQYF
CDR3nt: TGTGCCAGCAGTGAATCCGGGACAGGGATCTACGAGCAGTACTTC

abundance: .
j_gene: TRBJ1-2
v_gene: TRBV12-3/TRBV12-4
d_gene: .
CDR3aa: CASSYRAGYTF
CDR3nt: TGTGCCAGCAGTTACAGGGCTGGCTACACCTTC

abundance: .
j_gene: TRBJ1-1
v_gene: TRBV18
d_gene: .
CDR3aa: CASSITPNTEAFF
CDR3nt: TGTGCCAGCTCAATTACACCGAACACTGAAGCTTTCTTT

abundance: .
j_gene: TRBJ2-6
v_gene: TRBV24-1
d_gene: TRBD1
CDR3aa: CATSQGAGGANVLTF
CDR3nt: TGTGCCACCAGTCAGGGGGCCGGAGGGGCCAACGTCCTGACTTTC

abundance: few
j_gene: TRBJ2-2
v_gene: TRBV19
d_gene: TRBD1
CDR3aa: CASSVTGGGIGELFF
CDR3nt: TGTGCCAGTAGTGTCACAGGGGGAGGTATCGGGGAGCTGTTTTTT

abundance: .
j_gene: TRBJ2-4
v_gene: TRBV6-2/TRBV6-3
d_gene: TRBD1
CDR3aa: CASSYDRALAKNIQYF
CDR3nt: TGTGCCAGCAGTTACGACAGGGCCCTAGCCAAAAACATTCAGTACTTC

abundance: .
j_gene: TRBJ2-6
v_gene: TRBV4-2
d_gene: .
CDR3aa: CASSQDPGANVLTF
CDR3nt: TGTGCCAGCAGCCAAGACCCTGGGGCCAACGTCCTGACTTTC

abundance: .
j_gene: TRBJ1-6
v_gene: TRBV9
d_gene: TRBD1
CDR3aa: CASSERQGGNSPLHF
CDR3nt: TGTGCCAGCAGCGAGAGACAGGGAGGTAATTCACCCCTCCACTTT

abundance: .
j_gene: TRBJ2-1
v_gene: TRBV5-1
d_gene: .
CDR3aa: CASSFGGSSYNEQFF
CDR3nt: TGCGCCAGCAGCTTCGGGGGAAGCTCCTACAATGAGCAGTTCTTC

abundance: few
j_gene: TRBJ1-5
v_gene: TRBV19
d_gene: TRBD1
CDR3aa: CASSIGTGNQPQHF
CDR3nt: TGTGCCAGTAGTATCGGGACAGGCAATCAGCCCCAGCATTTT

abundance: .
j_gene: TRBJ1-2
v_gene: TRBV6-2/TRBV6-3
d_gene: TRBD1
CDR3aa: CASSKKRQGLDYGYTF
CDR3nt: TGTGCCAGCAGCAAAAAAAGACAGGGGCTGGACTATGGCTACACCTTC

abundance: once
j_gene: TRBJ1-4
v_gene: TRBV19
d_gene: TRBD1
CDR3aa: CASRTGVAVREKLFF
CDR3nt: TGTGCCAGTAGGACAGGGGTTGCAGTACGAGAAAAACTGTTTTTT

abundance: .
j_gene: TRBJ1-5
v_gene: TRBV7-2
d_gene: .
CDR3aa: CASSLELGPRQPQHF
CDR3nt: TGTGCCAGCAGCTTAGAACTGGGGCCCAGGCAGCCCCAGCATTTT

abundance: .
j_gene: TRBJ2-1
v_gene: TRBV11-3
d_gene: .
CDR3aa: CASSLAGAFNEQFF
CDR3nt: TGTGCCAGCAGCTTAGCGGGGGCTTTCAATGAGCAGTTCTTC

abundance: once
j_gene: TRBJ1-2
v_gene: TRBV9
d_gene: .
CDR3aa: CASSARLTGYGYTF
CDR3nt: TGTGCCAGCAGCGCCCGGCTGACAGGCTATGGCTACACCTTC

abundance: few
j_gene: TRBJ2-1
v_gene: TRBV11-2
d_gene: TRBD1
CDR3aa: CATQQQTGPYNEQFF
CDR3nt: TGTGCCACCCAGCAACAGACAGGGCCCTACAATGAGCAGTTCTTC

abundance: once
j_gene: TRBJ2-2
v_gene: TRBV24-1
d_gene: .
CDR3aa: CATSTGHVNTGELFF
CDR3nt: TGTGCCACCAGCACGGGACACGTGAACACCGGGGAGCTGTTTTTT

abundance: .
j_gene: TRBJ1-2
v_gene: TRBV7-9
d_gene: TRBD1
CDR3aa: CASSPQTGGNGYTF
CDR3nt: TGTGCCAGCAGCCCCCAGACAGGGGGGAATGGCTACACCTTC

abundance: few
j_gene: TRBJ2-6
v_gene: TRBV25-1
d_gene: .
CDR3aa: CASSPPSGANVLTF
CDR3nt: TGTGCCAGCAGTCCGCCCTCTGGGGCCAACGTCCTGACTTTC

abundance: .
j_gene: TRBJ1-3
v_gene: TRBV7-2
d_gene: .
CDR3aa: CASSSNIQHSGNTIYF
CDR3nt: TGTGCCAGCAGCTCAAACATACAGCATTCTGGAAACACCATATATTTT

abundance: .
j_gene: TRBJ2-5
v_gene: TRBV5-1
d_gene: TRBD2
CDR3aa: CASSLSGSGGAQETQYF
CDR3nt: TGCGCCAGCAGCTTGTCGGGTAGCGGGGGGGCCCAAGAGACCCAGTACTTC

abundance: .
j_gene: TRBJ2-1
v_gene: TRBV24-1
d_gene: TRBD2
CDR3aa: CATSDPYGGEAQGKNEQFF
CDR3nt: TGTGCCACCAGTGATCCCTACGGGGGGGAAGCCCAAGGAAAGAATGAGCAGTTCTTC

abundance: .
j_gene: TRBJ2-5
v_gene: TRBV30
d_gene: .
CDR3aa: CAWRMVSGTQYF
CDR3nt: TGTGCCTGGAGGATGGTCTCGGGGACCCAGTACTTC

abundance: .
j_gene: TRBJ1-1
v_gene: TRBV6-6
d_gene: .
CDR3aa: CASTQNPRRQNAFF
CDR3nt: TGTGCCAGCACCCAAAACCCGCGAAGACAGAACGCTTTCTTT